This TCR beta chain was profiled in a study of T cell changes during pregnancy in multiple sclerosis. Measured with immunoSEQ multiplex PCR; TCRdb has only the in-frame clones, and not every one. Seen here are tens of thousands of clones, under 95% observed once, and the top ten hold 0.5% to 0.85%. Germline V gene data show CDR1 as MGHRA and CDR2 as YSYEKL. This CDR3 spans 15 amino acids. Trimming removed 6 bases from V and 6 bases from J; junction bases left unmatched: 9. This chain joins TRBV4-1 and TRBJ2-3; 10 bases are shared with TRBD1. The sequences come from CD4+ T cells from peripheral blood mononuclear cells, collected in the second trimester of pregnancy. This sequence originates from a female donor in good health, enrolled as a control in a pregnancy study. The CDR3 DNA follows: TGCGCCAGCAGACCGACCGGGACAGGGGTGGATACGCAGTATTTT. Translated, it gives CASRPTGTGVDTQYF.